These T cell receptor beta chains were read from a single sample in a study of T cell responses to AZD1222 COVID-19 vaccine. Assay used: immunoSEQ multiplex PCR; TCRdb lists only in-frame clones, some missing. The profile shows about 180,000 clones, more than 90% of them singletons. The source was peripheral blood, collected on day 0 of AZD1222 vaccination. These receptor sequences come from an adult in good health. Each CDR3 is given with its conserved first and last residue. A D gene is named only where the DNA matches it firmly. Size is stated for part of the rows, as once, few or many counts, or as a class when the clone is expanded.

D gene	V gene	J gene	clone size	CDR3 protein	CDR3 DNA
TRBD1	TRBV19	TRBJ1-1	NA	CASRDRDAPNTEAFF	TGTGCCAGTAGGGACAGGGATGCCCCTAACACTGAAGCTTTCTTT
NA	TRBV14	TRBJ1-3	NA	CASSQYSGNTIYF	TGTGCCAGCAGCCAATACTCTGGAAACACCATATATTTT
NA	TRBV19	TRBJ1-2	NA	CASSISLINYGYTF	TGTGCCAGTAGTATAAGTCTTATTAACTATGGCTACACCTTC
NA	TRBV18	TRBJ2-5	NA	CASSPLGKETQYF	TGTGCCAGCTCACCACTGGGGAAAGAGACCCAGTACTTC
TRBD1	TRBV5-4	TRBJ2-1	NA	CASSPTGRGRNEQFF	TGTGCCAGCAGCCCTACCGGCAGGGGGCGCAATGAGCAGTTCTTC
TRBD2	TRBV7-9	TRBJ2-5	NA	CASSLDAGGSETQYF	TGTGCCAGCAGCTTAGATGCGGGAGGCTCAGAGACCCAGTACTTC
NA	TRBV7-9	TRBJ1-2	NA	CASSLSGGGYGYTF	TGTGCCAGCAGCCTTTCCGGGGGCGGCTATGGCTACACCTTC
NA	TRBV4-2	TRBJ2-7	once	CASSQDQAVYEQYF	TGTGCCAGCAGCCAAGACCAGGCCGTCTACGAGCAGTACTTC
NA	TRBV6-5	TRBJ2-2	NA	CASRGENTGELFF	TGTGCCAGCAGGGGTGAGAACACCGGGGAGCTGTTTTTT
NA	TRBV5-1	TRBJ1-4	NA	CASSLVGGPEKLFF	TGCGCCAGCAGCTTGGTGGGGGGGCCTGAAAAACTGTTTTTT
NA	TRBV19	TRBJ1-1	NA	CASSQGGAGEAFF	TGTGCCAGTAGTCAGGGAGGGGCCGGCGAAGCTTTCTTT
NA	TRBV5-6	TRBJ2-3	NA	CASSFPAIVTDTQYF	TGTGCCAGCAGCTTCCCCGCTATAGTGACAGATACGCAGTATTTT